At least ten counts were recorded for the clone carrying this TCR beta chain. The sample is drawn from a study of molecular identifiers for immune sequencing clone quantification. This CDR3 spans 16 amino acids. V gave up 0 bases and J gave up 2 bases, with 13 bases separating them. CDR1 is LGHNA, CDR2 YSLEER, per germline. Each library that profiled naive CD8 cells came from 20,000 to 1,000,000 sorted cells with 10%, 30% or 50% RNA. Naive CD8 T cells underwent sorting with the CD8+CD4-CCR7+CD45RA+ definition. MiXCR, run by TCRdb on the PCR reads, gives a single entry per CDR3 protein. The sample comprises about 640,000 distinct CDR3 sequences, roughly 21% of which are singletons, and roughly 0.85% rests with the top ten.

Sequencing used naive CD8+ T cells from blood, with Jurkat cell RNA spiked in. Sample subset: FACS-sorted CD8+CD4-CCR7+CD45RA+ naive T cells. This clonotype was sampled from a human donor in good health. Some libraries in this study had Jurkat cell RNA spiked in. V gene TRBV4-3 combines with J gene TRBJ2-5; maybe TRBD1 (5 bases). For the CDR3, the DNA is TGCGCCAGCAGCCAAGATTCCTGGGCAGGGCAAGAGACCCAGTACTTC. Protein sequence: CASSQDSWAGQETQYF.